The clone carrying this T cell receptor (beta chain) appeared many times. The antigen is undetermined. This entry comes from a study of T-cell memory formation after mild COVID-19. Using its own MiXCR run on the 5' RACE reads, TCRdb lists one record per CDR3 protein. The top ten hold around 2% of the sample, which has 130,000 to 150,000 distinct CDR3 sequences, under 7% seen once. Germline-derived CDR1 and CDR2 are SNHLY and FYNNEI. The CDR3 length is 14 residues. The ends lost 2 bases at V and 1 base at J; junction bases unmatched: 2. Whole-study findings and limits: Clones which contracted sat mainly in CM and EM if CD4+, and in EMRA if CD8+.

The sequenced sample consisted of PBMCs or a T cell subset sorted from them (not recorded which). The chain carries TRBV2 and TRBJ2-7; 7 bases are shared with TRBD1. The receptor was isolated from an adult woman who had mild COVID-19 (a few samples of this study predate the infection). Cell type and time point are not known. Here the CDR3 DNA reads TGTGCCAGCAGTGAACAGGGGGAGTCCTACGAGCAGTACTTC. This gives the protein CASSEQGESYEQYF.